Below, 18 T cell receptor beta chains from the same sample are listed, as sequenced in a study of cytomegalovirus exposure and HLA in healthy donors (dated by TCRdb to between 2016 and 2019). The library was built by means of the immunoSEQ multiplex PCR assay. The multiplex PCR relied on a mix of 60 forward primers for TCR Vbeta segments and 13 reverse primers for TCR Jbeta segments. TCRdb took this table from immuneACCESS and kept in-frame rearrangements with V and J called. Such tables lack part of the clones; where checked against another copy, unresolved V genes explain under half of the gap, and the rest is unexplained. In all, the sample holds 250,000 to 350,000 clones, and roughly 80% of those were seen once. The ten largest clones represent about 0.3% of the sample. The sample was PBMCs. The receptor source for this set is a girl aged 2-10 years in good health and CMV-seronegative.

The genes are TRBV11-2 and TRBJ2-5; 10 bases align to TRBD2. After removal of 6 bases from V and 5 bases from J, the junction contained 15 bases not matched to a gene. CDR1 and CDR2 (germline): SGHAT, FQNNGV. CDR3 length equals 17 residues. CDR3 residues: CASRPVGAGGPGETQYF. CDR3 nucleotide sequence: TGTGCCAGCAGGCCAGTTGGAGCGGGAGGGCCGGGGGAGACCCAGTACTTC.

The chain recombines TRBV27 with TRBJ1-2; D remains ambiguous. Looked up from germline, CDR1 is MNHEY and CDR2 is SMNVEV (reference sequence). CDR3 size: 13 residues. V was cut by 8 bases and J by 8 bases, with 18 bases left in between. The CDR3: CASGAGVMHGYTF. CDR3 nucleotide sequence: TGTGCCAGCGGTGCCGGGGTGATGCACGGCTACACCTTC.

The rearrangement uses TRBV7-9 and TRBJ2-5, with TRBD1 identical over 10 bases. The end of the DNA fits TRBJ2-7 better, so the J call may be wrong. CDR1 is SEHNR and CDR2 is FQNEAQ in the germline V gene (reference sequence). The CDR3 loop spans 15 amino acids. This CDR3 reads CASSLKGDRGHEQYF. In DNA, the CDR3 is TGTGCCAGCAGCTTAAAGGGCGACAGGGGGCACGAGCAGTACTTC.

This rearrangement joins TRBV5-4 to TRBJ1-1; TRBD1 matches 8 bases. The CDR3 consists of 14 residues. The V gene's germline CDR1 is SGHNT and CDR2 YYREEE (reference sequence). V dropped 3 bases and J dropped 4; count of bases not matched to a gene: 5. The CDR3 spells CASSWTTGVTEAFF. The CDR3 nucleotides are TGTGCCAGCAGCTGGACGACAGGGGTCACTGAAGCTTTCTTT.

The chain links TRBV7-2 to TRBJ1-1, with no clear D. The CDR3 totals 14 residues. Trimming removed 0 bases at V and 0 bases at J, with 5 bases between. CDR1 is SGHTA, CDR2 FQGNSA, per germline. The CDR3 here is CASSLATVNTEAFF. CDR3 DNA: TGTGCCAGCAGCTTAGCTACAGTGAACACTGAAGCTTTCTTT.

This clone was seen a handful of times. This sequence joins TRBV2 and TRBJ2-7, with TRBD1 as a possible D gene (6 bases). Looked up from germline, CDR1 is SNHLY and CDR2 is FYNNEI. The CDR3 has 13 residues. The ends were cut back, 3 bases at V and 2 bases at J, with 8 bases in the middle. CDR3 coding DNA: TGTGCCAGCAGTGATGGACAGCCCTACGAGCAGTACTTC. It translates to CASSDGQPYEQYF. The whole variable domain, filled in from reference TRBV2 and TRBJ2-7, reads EPEVTQTPSHQVTQMGQEVILRCVPISNHLYFYWYRQILGQKVEFLVSFYNNEISEKSEIFDDQFSVERPDGSNFTLKIRSTKLEDSAMYFCASSDGQPYEQYFGPGTRLTVT.

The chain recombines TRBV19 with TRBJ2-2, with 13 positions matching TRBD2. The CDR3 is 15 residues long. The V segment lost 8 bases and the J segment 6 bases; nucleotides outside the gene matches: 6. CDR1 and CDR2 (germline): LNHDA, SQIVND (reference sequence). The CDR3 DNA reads TGTGCCAGTCGACTAGCGGGAGGATCGGCCGGGGAGCTGTTTTTT. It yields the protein CASRLAGGSAGELFF.

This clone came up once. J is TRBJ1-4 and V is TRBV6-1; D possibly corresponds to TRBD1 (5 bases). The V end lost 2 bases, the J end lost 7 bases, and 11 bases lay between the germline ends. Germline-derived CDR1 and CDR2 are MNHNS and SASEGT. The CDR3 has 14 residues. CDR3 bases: TGTGCCAGCAGTGAACGGGGGGGGTCTGAAAAACTGTTTTTT. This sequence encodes CASSERGGSEKLFF.

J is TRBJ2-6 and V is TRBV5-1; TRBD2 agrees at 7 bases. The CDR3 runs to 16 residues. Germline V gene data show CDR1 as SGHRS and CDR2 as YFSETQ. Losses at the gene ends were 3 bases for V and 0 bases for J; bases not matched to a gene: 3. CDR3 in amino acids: CASSWGGGSGANVLTF. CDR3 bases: TGCGCCAGCAGCTGGGGCGGGGGCTCTGGGGCCAACGTCCTGACTTTC.

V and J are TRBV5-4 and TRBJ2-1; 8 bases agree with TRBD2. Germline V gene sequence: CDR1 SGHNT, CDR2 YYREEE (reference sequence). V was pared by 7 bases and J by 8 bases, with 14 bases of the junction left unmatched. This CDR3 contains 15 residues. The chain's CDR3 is CASVPGGAGDHEQFF. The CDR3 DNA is TGTGCCAGCGTCCCAGGCGGAGCGGGAGATCATGAGCAGTTCTTC.

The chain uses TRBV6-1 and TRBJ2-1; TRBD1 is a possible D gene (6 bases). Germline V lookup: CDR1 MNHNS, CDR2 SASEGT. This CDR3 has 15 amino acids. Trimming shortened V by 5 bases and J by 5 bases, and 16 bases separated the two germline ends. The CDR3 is CASSTDRRRDNEQFF. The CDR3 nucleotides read TGTGCCAGCAGTACCGACAGGCGAAGGGACAATGAGCAGTTCTTC.

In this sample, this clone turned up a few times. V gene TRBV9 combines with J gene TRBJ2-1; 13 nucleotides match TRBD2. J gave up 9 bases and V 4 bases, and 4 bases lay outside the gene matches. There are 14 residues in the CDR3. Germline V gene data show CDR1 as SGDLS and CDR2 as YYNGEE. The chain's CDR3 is CASSTSGGAFEQFF. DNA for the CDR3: TGTGCCAGCAGCACTAGCGGGGGGGCTTTTGAGCAGTTCTTC.

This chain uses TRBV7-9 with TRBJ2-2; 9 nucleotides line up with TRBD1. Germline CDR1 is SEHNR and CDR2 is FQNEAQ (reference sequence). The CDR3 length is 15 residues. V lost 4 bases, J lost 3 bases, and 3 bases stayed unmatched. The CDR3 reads CASSSQGADTGELFF. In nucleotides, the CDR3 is TGTGCCAGCAGCTCACAGGGGGCCGACACCGGGGAGCTGTTTTTT. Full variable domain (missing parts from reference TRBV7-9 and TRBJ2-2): DTGVSQNPRHKITKRGQNVTFRCDPISEHNRLYWYRQTLGQGPEFLTYFQNEAQLEKSRLLSDRFSAERPKGSFSTLEIQRTEQGDSAMYLCASSSQGADTGELFFGEGSRLTVL.

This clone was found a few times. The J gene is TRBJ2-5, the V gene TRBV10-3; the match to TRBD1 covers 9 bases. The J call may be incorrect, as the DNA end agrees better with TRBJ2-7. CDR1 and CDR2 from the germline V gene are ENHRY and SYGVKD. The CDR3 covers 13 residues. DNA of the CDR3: TGTGCCACCTTGGGACAGGGCGGCTACGAGCAGTACTTC. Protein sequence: CATLGQGGYEQYF.

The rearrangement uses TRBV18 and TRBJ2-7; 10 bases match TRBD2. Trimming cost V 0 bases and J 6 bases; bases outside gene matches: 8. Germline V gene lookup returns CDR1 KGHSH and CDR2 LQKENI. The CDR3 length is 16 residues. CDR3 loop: CASSPPSGRALAEQYF. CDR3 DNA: TGTGCCAGCTCACCACCAAGCGGGAGGGCCCTTGCCGAGCAGTACTTC.

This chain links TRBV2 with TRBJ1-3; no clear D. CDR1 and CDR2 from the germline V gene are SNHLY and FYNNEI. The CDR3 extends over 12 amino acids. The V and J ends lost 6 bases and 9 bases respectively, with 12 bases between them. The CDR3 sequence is CASRPRVGTIYF. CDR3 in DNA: TGTGCCAGCAGACCCCGGGTCGGCACCATATATTTT.

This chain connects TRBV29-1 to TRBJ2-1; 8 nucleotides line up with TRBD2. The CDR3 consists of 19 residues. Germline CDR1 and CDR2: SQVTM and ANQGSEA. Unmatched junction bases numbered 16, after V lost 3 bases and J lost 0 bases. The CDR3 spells CSVENPQGSGGSSYNEQFF. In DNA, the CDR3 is TGCAGCGTTGAGAACCCTCAGGGAAGCGGGGGAAGCTCCTACAATGAGCAGTTCTTC.

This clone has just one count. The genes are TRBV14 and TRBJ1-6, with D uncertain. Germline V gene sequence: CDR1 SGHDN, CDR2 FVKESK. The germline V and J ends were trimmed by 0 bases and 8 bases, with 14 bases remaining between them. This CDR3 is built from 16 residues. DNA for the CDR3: TGTGCCAGCAGCCAAGATCTAGGACTATTTTATTCACCCCTCCACTTT. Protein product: CASSQDLGLFYSPLHF.